This T cell receptor beta chain was identified during a study of T cell repertoires in cytomegalovirus infection. Whole-study context: Recently identified HLA-C-restricted CMV epitopes were among the peptides used. Study outcomes and limitations: Dominating the ex vivo response were TCR beta clonotypes that were CMV-specific and HLA-C-restricted.

Germline values: CDR1 SGHTA, CDR2 FQGNSA. This CDR3 has 13 amino acids. V lost 2 bases and J 4 bases, leaving 8 bases between the germline ends. MiXCR was run by TCRdb on the reads, yielding one entry per CDR3 protein. The sample comprises approximately 730,000 distinct CDR3 sequences, around 30% of which are singletons, and around a sixth rests with the top ten. This clonotype was found many times. Its antigen is undetermined. This clonotype was obtained from a human donor in good health (CMV status not recorded). Some clones in this sample may be carry-over from other donors' samples. The chain couples TRBV7-2 to TRBJ1-1; no firm D call. Source: cultured PBMCs, taken from culture after CMV antigen stimulation. CDR3: CASSLYKSTEAFF. DNA for the CDR3: TGTGCCAGCAGCTTATATAAGAGCACTGAAGCTTTCTTT.